What follows are 21 T cell receptor beta chains derived from one specimen sequenced in a study of T-cell memory formation after mild COVID-19. TCRdb reanalysed the 5' RACE reads using MiXCR and keeps one entry per CDR3 protein. The sample holds fewer than 700,000 distinct CDR3 sequences, about 20% seen once. Sequenced sample: PBMCs or a T cell subset sorted from them (not recorded which). Receptors were obtained from an adult woman who had mild COVID-19 (a few samples of this study predate the infection). Cell type and time point are not known.

This chain connects TRBV24-1 to TRBJ2-7, with D unclear. In germline, CDR1 is KGHDR, CDR2 SFDVKD. The CDR3 consists of 13 residues. Trimming shortened V by 5 bases and J by 4 bases, and 11 bases separated the two germline ends. CDR3 in amino acids: CATSGGAGYEQYF. CDR3 sequence (DNA): TGTGCCACCAGTGGAGGAGCCGGGTACGAGCAGTACTTC.

Only a few counts were recorded for this clonotype. The chain employs TRBV27 and TRBJ2-7, with a weak D call TRBD2 (6 bases). The CDR3 spans 15 residues. V was cut by 5 bases and J by 0 bases, with 14 bases left in between. Germline loops: CDR1 MNHEY, CDR2 SMNVEV (reference sequence). The CDR3 bases are TGTGCCAGCAGTCGGTCTCGGGACTCCTCCTACGAGCAGTACTTC. Encoded protein: CASSRSRDSSYEQYF.

A few counts support this clonotype. The gene calls are TRBV7-6 and TRBJ1-2, with D possibly matching TRBD1 (5 bases). The CDR3 is 14 amino acids. V dropped 6 bases and J dropped 6 bases, with 17 bases sitting between them. The germline CDR1 and CDR2 sequences are SGHVS and FNYEAQ. CDR3 loop: CASSPLGRGDGYTF. The CDR3 coding sequence is TGTGCCAGCAGTCCACTAGGGAGAGGGGATGGCTACACCTTC.

The chain employs TRBV7-2 and TRBJ2-7, with D tentatively TRBD2 (6 bases). Germline V gene data show CDR1 as SGHTA and CDR2 as FQGNSA. The CDR3 has 15 residues. Trimming stripped 6 bases from V and 4 bases from J, with 19 bases between. The CDR3 loop is CASSPRGTAWYEQYF. The CDR3 nucleotides read TGTGCCAGCAGTCCCCGGGGGACGGCCTGGTACGAGCAGTACTTC.

The chain uses TRBV6-5 and TRBJ2-1; 8 bases are shared with TRBD2. The CDR3 has 16 residues. After removal of 6 bases from V and 3 bases from J, the junction contained 10 bases not matched to a gene. Per the germline V gene, CDR1 is MNHEY and CDR2 is SVGAGI. CDR3 coding DNA: TGTGCCAGCAGAACGCACGAAACTAGCGGCTACAATGAGCAGTTCTTC. It yields the protein CASRTHETSGYNEQFF.

This clonotype showed up just a few times. The chain combines TRBV10-3 with TRBJ2-1; D unresolved. Per germline, CDR1 ENHRY and CDR2 SYGVKD. Deletions cut 2 bases from V and 9 bases from J, with 8 bases between. The CDR3 loop spans 12 amino acids. Written as DNA, the CDR3 is TGTGCCATCAGTGAGCCCCCCGGTGAGCAGTTCTTC. Protein sequence: CAISEPPGEQFF.

This clonotype was recorded only once. Compared with germline, one end of the junction differs, possibly owing to a read error. V and J are TRBV5-4 and TRBJ2-4; 7 bases are a match to TRBD1. The CDR3 totals 15 residues. Per the germline V gene, CDR1 is SGHNT and CDR2 is YYREEE (reference sequence). The CDR3 nucleotides are TGTGCCAGCAGCGTTGGGACAGCTACGAGGAGAACCTCGGACTTC. The encoded protein is CASSVGTATRRTSDF.

This sequence joins TRBV10-3 and TRBJ2-3; TRBD2 aligns across 7 bases. Losses at the gene ends were 10 bases for V and 2 bases for J; bases not matched to a gene: 9. The germline V gene encodes CDR1 ENHRY and CDR2 SYGVKD. The CDR3 extends over 14 amino acids. The chain's CDR3 is CATWRAGPTDTQYF. The CDR3 region has the DNA TGTGCCACCTGGCGAGCGGGACCCACAGATACGCAGTATTTT.

J is TRBJ2-7 and V is TRBV27, with D perhaps TRBD1 (7 bases). V gave up 6 bases and J gave up 4 bases, with 22 bases separating them. The CDR3 sequence is 16 residues long. Per germline, CDR1 MNHEY and CDR2 SMNVEV (reference sequence). In nucleotides, the CDR3 is TGTGCCAGCAGCCCGTATGGGGTGACAGGGAGGTACGAGCAGTACTTC. Protein product: CASSPYGVTGRYEQYF.

This chain connects TRBV25-1 to TRBJ2-7; TRBD1 matches at 11 bases. The CDR3 is 14 residues long. Germline CDR1 reads MGHDK; CDR2 reads SYGVNS. Trimming cost V 7 bases and J 2 bases; bases outside gene matches: 4. Here the CDR3 DNA reads TGTGCCAGCACCGGGACAGGGGGTCCCTACGAGCAGTACTTC. It specifies CASTGTGGPYEQYF.

This chain connects TRBV20-1 to TRBJ2-4; 10 bases match TRBD2. The germline V gene encodes CDR1 DFQATT and CDR2 SNEGSKA (reference sequence). CDR3 length: 14 amino acids. Trimming at V came to 1 base and at J to 7 bases, leaving 4 bases not matched to a gene. In nucleotides, the CDR3 is TGCAGTGCTAGAGTAGCGGGGGGTTCCAACATTCAGTACTTC. This sequence encodes CSARVAGGSNIQYF.

The gene calls are TRBV15 and TRBJ2-7, with D possibly TRBD1 on 5 matching bases. V lost 0 bases to trimming and J lost 2 bases, with 8 bases between them. Germline V gene lookup returns CDR1 LNHNV and CDR2 YYDKDF (reference sequence). The length of the CDR3 is 14 residues. CDR3 residues: CATSRDLGAYEQYF. The CDR3 DNA reads as TGTGCCACCAGCAGAGATCTAGGGGCCTACGAGCAGTACTTC.

The chain couples TRBV5-1 to TRBJ1-1; the D gene is possibly TRBD1 (5 bases). This CDR3 is built from 16 residues. Trimming removed 7 bases from V and 1 base from J, with 20 bases in between. Germline V gene sequence: CDR1 SGHRS, CDR2 YFSETQ. In DNA, the CDR3 is TGCGCCAGCGCGTCCGGAGACAGAAAAAAGAACACTGAAGCTTTCTTT. Encoded protein: CASASGDRKKNTEAFF.

The CDR3 sequence is CASSLTASNYGYTF. The DNA of the CDR3 is TGTGCCAGCAGTTTAACAGCATCTAACTATGGCTACACCTTC. The rearrangement uses TRBV7-9 and TRBJ1-2; unclear D gene. This CDR3 is 14 amino acids long. The germline V gene encodes CDR1 SEHNR and CDR2 FQNEAQ (reference sequence). Deletions cut 6 bases from V and 0 bases from J, with 11 bases between. The full variable domain, in which reference TRBV7-9 and TRBJ1-2 provide the parts outside the CDR3, is DTGVSQNPRHKITKRGQNVTFRCDPISEHNRLYWYRQTLGQGPEFLTYFQNEAQLEKSRLLSDRFSAERPKGSFSTLEIQRTEQGDSAMYLCASSLTASNYGYTFGSGTRLTVV.

This clonotype appeared a few times. V is TRBV5-1 and J is TRBJ2-5; D might be TRBD1 (5 bases). Germline V gene lookup returns CDR1 SGHRS and CDR2 YFSETQ. There are 15 residues in the CDR3. The germline V and J ends were trimmed by 4 bases and 4 bases, with 17 bases remaining between them. CDR3 protein: CASSPPGRARETQYF. Written as DNA, the CDR3 is TGCGCCAGCAGCCCCCCAGGGCGAGCACGAGAGACCCAGTACTTC.

This clonotype was counted a few times. V and J are TRBV18 and TRBJ2-7, with D maybe TRBD2 (6 bases). This CDR3 spans 13 amino acids. The ends were cut back, 4 bases at V and 6 bases at J, with 13 bases in the middle. CDR1 is KGHSH and CDR2 is LQKENI in the germline V gene. In DNA, the CDR3 is TGTGCCAGCTCACTGGGGGGAGCGAGCGAGCAGTACTTC. Its protein product is CASSLGGASEQYF.

The genes are TRBV11-3 and TRBJ2-1; D possibly corresponds to TRBD1 (7 bases). Germline values: CDR1 SGHNT, CDR2 YENEEA. The CDR3 runs to 11 residues. V lost 7 bases to trimming and J lost 10 bases, with 11 bases between them. CDR3 region: CASNQGGEQFF. For the CDR3, the DNA is TGTGCCAGCAACCAGGGGGGCGAGCAGTTCTTC.

CDR3 protein: CASSSISGSYEQYF. CDR3 coding DNA: TGTGCCAGTAGTTCTATTAGCGGGTCCTACGAGCAGTACTTC. V usage is TRBV19 and J usage is TRBJ2-7; 7 bases map to TRBD2. The V and J ends lost 5 bases and 1 base, in that order; junction bases with no gene match: 5. CDR1 and CDR2 from the germline V gene are LNHDA and SQIVND (reference sequence). This CDR3 region has 14 residues.

The chain employs TRBV7-8 and TRBJ2-1, with D possibly matching TRBD2 (6 bases). Germline assignment: CDR1 SGHVS and CDR2 FQNEAQ. The CDR3 runs to 15 residues. The V gene lost 1 base and the J gene lost 3 bases, with 10 bases spanning the gap. The CDR3 DNA follows: TGTGCCAGCAGCTTAGAACTAGCCAGCTACAATGAGCAGTTCTTC. Amino acids: CASSLELASYNEQFF.

V is TRBV12-3 or TRBV12-4 and J is TRBJ2-7; D possibly corresponds to TRBD1 (7 bases). This CDR3 has 20 amino acids. Trimming pared 1 base from V and 5 bases from J, leaving 30 bases between. CDR3 sequence: CASSLVTGRLGGGETDEQYF. The CDR3 coding sequence is TGTGCCAGCAGTTTAGTGACGGGGAGGTTAGGAGGGGGCGAGACGGACGAGCAGTACTTC.

The chain recombines TRBV29-1 with TRBJ2-1; no firm D call. The CDR3 contains 14 residues. Germline values: CDR1 SQVTM, CDR2 ANQGSEA. Deletions cut 1 base from V and 6 bases from J, with 13 bases between. The CDR3 bases are TGCAGCGTTGAAGCGGGTAGGCAGTCCAATGAGCAGTTCTTC. Protein product: CSVEAGRQSNEQFF.